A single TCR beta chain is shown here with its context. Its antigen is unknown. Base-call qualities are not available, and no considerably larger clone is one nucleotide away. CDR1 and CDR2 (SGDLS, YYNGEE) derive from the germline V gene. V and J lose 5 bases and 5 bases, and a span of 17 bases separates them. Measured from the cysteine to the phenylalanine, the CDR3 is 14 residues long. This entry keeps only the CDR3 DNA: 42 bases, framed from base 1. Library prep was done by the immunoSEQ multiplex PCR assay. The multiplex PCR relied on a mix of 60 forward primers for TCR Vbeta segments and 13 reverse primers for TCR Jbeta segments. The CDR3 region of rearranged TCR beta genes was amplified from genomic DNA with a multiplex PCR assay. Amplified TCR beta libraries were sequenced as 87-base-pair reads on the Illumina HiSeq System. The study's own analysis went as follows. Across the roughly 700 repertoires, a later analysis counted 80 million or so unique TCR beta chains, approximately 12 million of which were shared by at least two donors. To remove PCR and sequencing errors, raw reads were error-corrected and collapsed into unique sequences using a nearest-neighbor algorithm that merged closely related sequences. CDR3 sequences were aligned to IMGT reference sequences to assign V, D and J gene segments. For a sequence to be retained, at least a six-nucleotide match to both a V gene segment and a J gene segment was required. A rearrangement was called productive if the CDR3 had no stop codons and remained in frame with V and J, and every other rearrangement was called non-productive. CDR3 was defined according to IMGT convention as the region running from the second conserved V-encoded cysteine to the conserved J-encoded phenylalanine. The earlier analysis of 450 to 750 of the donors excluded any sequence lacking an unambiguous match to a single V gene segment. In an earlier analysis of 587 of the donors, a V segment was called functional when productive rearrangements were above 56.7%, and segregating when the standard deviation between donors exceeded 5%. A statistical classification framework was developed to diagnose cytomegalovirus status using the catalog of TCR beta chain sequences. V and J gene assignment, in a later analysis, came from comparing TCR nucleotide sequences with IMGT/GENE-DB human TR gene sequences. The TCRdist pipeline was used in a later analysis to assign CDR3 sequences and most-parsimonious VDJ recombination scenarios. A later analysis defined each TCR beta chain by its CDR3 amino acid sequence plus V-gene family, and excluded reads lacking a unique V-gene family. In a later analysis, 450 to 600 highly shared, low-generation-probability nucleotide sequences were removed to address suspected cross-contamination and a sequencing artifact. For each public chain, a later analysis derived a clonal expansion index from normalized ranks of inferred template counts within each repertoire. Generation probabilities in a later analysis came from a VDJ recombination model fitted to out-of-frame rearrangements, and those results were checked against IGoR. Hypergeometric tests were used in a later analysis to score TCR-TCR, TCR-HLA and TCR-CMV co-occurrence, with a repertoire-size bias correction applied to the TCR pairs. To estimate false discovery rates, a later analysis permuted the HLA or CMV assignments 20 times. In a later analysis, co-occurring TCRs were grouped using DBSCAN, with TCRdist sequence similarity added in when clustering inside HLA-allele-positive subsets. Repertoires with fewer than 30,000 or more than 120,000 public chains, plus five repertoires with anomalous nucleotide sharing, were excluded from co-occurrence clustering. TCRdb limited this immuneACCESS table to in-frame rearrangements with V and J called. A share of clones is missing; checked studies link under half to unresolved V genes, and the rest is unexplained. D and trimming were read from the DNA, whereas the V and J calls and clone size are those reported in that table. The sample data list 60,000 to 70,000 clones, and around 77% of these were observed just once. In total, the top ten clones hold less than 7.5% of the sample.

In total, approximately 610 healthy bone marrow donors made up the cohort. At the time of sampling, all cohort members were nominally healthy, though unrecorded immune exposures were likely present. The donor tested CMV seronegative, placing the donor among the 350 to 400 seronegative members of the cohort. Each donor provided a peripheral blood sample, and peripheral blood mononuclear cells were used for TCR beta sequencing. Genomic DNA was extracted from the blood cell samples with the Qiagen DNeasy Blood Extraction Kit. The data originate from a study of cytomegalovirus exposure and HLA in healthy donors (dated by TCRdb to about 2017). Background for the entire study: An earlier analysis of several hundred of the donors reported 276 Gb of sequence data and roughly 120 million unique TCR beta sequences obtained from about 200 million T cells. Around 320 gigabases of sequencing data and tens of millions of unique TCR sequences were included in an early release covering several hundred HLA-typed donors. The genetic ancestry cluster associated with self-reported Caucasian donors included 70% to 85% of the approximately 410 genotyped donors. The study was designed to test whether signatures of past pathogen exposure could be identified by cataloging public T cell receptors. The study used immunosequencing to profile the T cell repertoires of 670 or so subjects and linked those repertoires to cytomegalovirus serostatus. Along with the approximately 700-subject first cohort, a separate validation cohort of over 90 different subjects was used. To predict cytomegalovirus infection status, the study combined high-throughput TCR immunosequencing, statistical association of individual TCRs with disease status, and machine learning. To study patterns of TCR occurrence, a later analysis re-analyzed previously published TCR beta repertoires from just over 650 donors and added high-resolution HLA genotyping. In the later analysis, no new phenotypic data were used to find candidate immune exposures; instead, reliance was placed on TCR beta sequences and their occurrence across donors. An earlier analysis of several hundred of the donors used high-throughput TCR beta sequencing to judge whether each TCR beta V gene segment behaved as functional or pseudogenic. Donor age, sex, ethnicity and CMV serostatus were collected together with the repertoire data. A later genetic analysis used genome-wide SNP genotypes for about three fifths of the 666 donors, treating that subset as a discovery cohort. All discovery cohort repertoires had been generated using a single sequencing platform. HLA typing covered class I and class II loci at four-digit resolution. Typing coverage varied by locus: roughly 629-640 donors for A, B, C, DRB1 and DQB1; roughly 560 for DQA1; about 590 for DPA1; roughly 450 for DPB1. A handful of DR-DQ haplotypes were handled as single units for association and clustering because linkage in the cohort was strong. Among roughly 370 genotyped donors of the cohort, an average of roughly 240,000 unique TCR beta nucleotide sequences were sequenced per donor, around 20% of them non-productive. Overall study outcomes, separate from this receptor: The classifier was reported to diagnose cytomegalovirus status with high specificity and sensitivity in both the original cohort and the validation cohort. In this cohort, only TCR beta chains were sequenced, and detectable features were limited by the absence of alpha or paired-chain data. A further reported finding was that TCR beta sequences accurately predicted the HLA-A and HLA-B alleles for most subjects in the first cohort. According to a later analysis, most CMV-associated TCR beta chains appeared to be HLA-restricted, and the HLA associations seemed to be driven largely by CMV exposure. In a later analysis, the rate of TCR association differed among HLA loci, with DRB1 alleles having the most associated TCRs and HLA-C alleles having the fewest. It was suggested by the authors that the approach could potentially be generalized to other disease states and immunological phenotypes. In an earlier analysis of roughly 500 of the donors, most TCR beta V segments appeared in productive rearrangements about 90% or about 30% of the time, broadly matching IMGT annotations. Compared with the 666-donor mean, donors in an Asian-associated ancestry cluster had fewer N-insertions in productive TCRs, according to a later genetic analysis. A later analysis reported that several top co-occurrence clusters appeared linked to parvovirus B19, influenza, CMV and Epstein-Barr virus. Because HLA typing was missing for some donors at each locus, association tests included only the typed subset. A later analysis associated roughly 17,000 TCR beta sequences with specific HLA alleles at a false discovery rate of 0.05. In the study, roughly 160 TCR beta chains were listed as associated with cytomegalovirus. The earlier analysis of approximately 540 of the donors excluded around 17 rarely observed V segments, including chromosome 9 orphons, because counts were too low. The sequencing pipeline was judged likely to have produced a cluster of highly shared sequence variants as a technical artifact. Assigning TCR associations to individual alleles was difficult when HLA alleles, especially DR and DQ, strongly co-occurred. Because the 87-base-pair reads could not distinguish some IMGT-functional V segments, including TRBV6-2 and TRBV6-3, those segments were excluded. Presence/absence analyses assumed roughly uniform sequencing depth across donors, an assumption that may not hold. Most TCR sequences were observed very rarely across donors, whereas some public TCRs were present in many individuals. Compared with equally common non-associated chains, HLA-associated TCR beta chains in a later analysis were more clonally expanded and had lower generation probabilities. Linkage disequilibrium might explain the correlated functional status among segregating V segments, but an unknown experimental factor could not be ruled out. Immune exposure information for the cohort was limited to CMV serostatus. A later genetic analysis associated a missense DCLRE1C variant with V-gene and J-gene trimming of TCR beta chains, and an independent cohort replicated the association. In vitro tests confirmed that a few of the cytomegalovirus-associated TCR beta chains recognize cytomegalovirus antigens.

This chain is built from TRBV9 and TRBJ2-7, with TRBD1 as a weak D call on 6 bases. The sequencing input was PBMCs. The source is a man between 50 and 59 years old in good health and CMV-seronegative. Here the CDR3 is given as CASSRGTLADEQYF. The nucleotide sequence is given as TGTGCCAGCAGTAGGGGGACGTTGGCTGACGAGCAGTACTTC.